This TCR beta chain was documented in a study of CD8 T cell repertoires and HIV-1 epitope variants. About the research overall: Twenty-five autologous and known Gag and Nef epitope variant peptides each stimulated T cells separately.

Sample share makes this clone medium-sized. The antigen is not known. Findings of the study overall: The assay identified only TCR beta chains of antigen-proliferating T cells. Most of the nine antigen-specific clonotypes appeared cross-reactive to autologous or escape variants.

V was pared by 6 bases and J by 5 bases, with 17 bases between. Germline V gene data show CDR1 as MNHNS and CDR2 as SASEGT. The CDR3 consists of 15 residues. TCR beta CDR3 was sequenced at survey depth on immunoSEQ. TCRdb's table, derived via immunoSEQ multiplex PCR, lists solely in-frame clones and lacks some. The profile shows approximately 4,900 clones, roughly two thirds of them singletons. This receptor was obtained from a male donor with HIV. Sequenced material: cultured CD8+ T cells derived from PBMCs. This rearrangement joins TRBV6-1 to TRBJ1-5; D call uncertain. The CDR3, as DNA: TGTGCCAGCAGCGTAGACACCGACAACTATCAGCCCCAGCATTTT. Its protein product is CASSVDTDNYQPQHF.